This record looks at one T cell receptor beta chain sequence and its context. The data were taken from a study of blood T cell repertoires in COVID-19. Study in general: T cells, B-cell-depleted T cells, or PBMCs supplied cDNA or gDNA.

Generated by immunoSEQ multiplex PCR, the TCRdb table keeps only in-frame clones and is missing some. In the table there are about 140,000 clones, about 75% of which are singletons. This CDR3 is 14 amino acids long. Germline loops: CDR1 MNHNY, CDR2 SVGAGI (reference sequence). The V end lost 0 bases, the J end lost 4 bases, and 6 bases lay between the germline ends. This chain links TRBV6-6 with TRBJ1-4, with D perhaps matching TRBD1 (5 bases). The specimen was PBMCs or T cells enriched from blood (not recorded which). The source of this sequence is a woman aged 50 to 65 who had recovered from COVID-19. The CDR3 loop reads CASSYSGGNEKLFF. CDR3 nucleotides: TGTGCCAGCAGTTACTCGGGGGGTAATGAAAAACTGTTTTTT.